This section outlines one T cell receptor beta chain sequence together with its context. The antigen remains unidentified. Amplification of TCR alpha and beta CDR3 regions from RNA used iRepertoire nested multiplex PCR. One-step reverse transcription and amplification started from approximately 100-400 ng of tissue mRNA or PBMC total RNA. TCRdb itself ran the multiplex PCR reads through MiXCR, one entry per CDR3 protein. The repertoire holds some 160,000 distinct CDR3 sequences, with roughly two fifths as singletons. The data were obtained in a study of glioma-infiltrating T cells. Study-wide results and limits: Above-expected tissue-blood divergence occurred in all gliomas, most in low-grade ones.

The CDR3 consists of 15 residues. Germline values: CDR1 KGHSH, CDR2 LQKENI. The V and J ends lost 1 base and 2 bases respectively, with 11 bases between them. What was sequenced was glioma tissue, nonneoplastic brain tissue, or PBMCs (not recorded which). This TCR derives from a human donor with low-grade glioma or glioblastoma, undergoing nonglioma brain surgery, or in good health (not recorded which). The V gene is TRBV18, the J gene TRBJ2-5, with D possibly matching TRBD1 (6 bases). The chain's CDR3 is CASSPLRGQQETQYF. The CDR3 DNA reads TGTGCCAGCTCACCACTCCGGGGACAACAAGAGACCCAGTACTTC.